This T cell receptor (beta chain) was retrieved from a study of blood T cell repertoires in COVID-19. Study as a whole: COVID-19 samples from acute and convalescent phases originated in the United States, Italy and Spain. PBMCs, B-cell-depleted T cells, or T cells provided the cDNA or gDNA that made up the material.

Per the original methods: The assay estimated nucleated cells by amplifying reference gene primers. The assay was immunoSEQ multiplex PCR, and TCRdb's table has in-frame clones only and misses some. V and J calls and clone size are given by that table; D and trimming were obtained from the DNA. The sample contains about 220,000 clones, more than 75% of which appear only once. This CDR3 has 18 amino acids. Trimming at V came to 3 bases and at J to 3 bases, leaving 12 bases not matched to a gene. Per germline, CDR1 KGHSH and CDR2 LQKENI. The V and J genes are TRBV18 and TRBJ1-5; 9 bases fit TRBD1. This clonotype originated in a man aged 40-55 years with active or convalescent COVID-19. Material: peripheral blood. Here the CDR3 DNA reads TGTGCCAGCTCACCTACAGGGGGCCAAGGTCCCTCCAATCAGCCCCAGCATTTT. Translating gives CASSPTGGQGPSNQPQHF. The full variable domain, rest sourced from reference TRBV18 and TRBJ1-5, is NAGVMQNPRHLVRRRGQEARLRCSPMKGHSHVYWYRQLPEEGLKFMVYLQKENIIDESGMPKERFSAEFPKEGPSILRIQQVVRGDSAAYFCASSPTGGQGPSNQPQHFGDGTRLSIL.